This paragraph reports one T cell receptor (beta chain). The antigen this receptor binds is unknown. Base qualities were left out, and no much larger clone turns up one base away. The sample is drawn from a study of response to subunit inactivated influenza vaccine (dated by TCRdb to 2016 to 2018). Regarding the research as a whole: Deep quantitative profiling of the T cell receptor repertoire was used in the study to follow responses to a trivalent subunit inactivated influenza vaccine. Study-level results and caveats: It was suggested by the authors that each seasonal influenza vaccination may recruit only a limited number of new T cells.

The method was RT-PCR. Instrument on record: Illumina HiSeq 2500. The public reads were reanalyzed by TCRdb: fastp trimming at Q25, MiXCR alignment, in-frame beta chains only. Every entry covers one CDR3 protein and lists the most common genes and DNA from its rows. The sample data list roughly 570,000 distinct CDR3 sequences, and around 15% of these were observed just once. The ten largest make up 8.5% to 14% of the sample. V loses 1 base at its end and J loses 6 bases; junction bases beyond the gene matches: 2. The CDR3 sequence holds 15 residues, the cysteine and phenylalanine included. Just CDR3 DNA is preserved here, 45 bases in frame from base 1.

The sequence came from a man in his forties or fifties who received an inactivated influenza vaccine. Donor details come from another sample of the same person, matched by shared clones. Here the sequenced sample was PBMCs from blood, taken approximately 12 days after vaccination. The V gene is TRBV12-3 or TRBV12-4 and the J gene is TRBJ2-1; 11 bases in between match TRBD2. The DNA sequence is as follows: TGTGCCAGCAGTTTAGGACTAGCGGGACTCAATGAGCAGTTCTTC. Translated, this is CASSLGLAGLNEQFF.